Shown below are 10 T cell receptor beta chains from a single sample sequenced in a study of T cell changes during pregnancy in multiple sclerosis. Sequencing used immunoSEQ multiplex PCR; TCRdb keeps in-frame clones, though not all of them. The sample holds some 50,000 clones, 80% to 95% seen once. The input for sequencing was peripheral blood, taken after pregnancy. These receptor sequences come from a female donor with multiple sclerosis, enrolled in a pregnancy study.

The chain has TRBV5-1 and TRBJ2-5, with a tentative D call TRBD1 (6 bases). The germline CDR1 and CDR2 sequences are SGHRS and YFSETQ. V lost 5 bases to trimming and J lost 0 bases, with 14 bases between them. The CDR3 sequence is 15 residues long. This CDR3 is CASSNGQIYQETQYF. In DNA, the CDR3 is TGCGCCAGCAGTAATGGACAGATCTACCAAGAGACCCAGTACTTC.

This chain links TRBV6-5 with TRBJ1-2; D might be TRBD1 (6 bases). The V and J ends lost 6 bases and 3 bases respectively, with 11 bases between them. Germline CDR1 is MNHEY and CDR2 is SVGAGI. The CDR3 totals 13 residues. The CDR3 DNA follows: TGTGCCAGCAGGTGGGGGCCGTACTATGGCTACACCTTC. It encodes CASRWGPYYGYTF.

The count of this clone is one. V gene TRBV10-1 combines with J gene TRBJ2-2; the match to TRBD2 covers 14 bases. The CDR3 sequence is 17 residues long. Germline V CDR1 and CDR2: WNHNN, SYGVQD (reference sequence). The trim removed 6 bases at V and 5 bases at J, leaving 8 bases unmatched. The CDR3 reads CASSMGLAGAGTGELFF. The CDR3 DNA follows: TGCGCCAGCAGCATGGGACTAGCGGGGGCGGGGACCGGGGAGCTGTTTTTT.

This clone was observed a single time. The chain is built from TRBV6-6 and TRBJ2-5, with D unresolved. The V gene lost 6 bases and the J gene lost 1 base, with 9 bases spanning the gap. Per the germline V gene, CDR1 is MNHNY and CDR2 is SVGAGI (reference sequence). The CDR3 totals 13 residues. CDR3 DNA: TGTGCCAGCAGGGGCCGAATCCAAGAGACCCAGTACTTC. Amino acid sequence: CASRGRIQETQYF.

This clone was observed once. In DNA, the CDR3 is TGTGCCAGCAGTCCCCGGGACAGAAAATACGAGCAGTACTTC. Amino acids: CASSPRDRKYEQYF. This chain connects TRBV27 to TRBJ2-7; 7 bases are a match to TRBD1. V was clipped by 5 bases and J by 4 bases; unmatched bases: 8. Looked up from germline, CDR1 is MNHEY and CDR2 is SMNVEV (reference sequence). The CDR3 spans 14 residues.

This chain uses TRBV9 with TRBJ2-1; TRBD2 aligns across 10 bases. This CDR3 has 18 residues. The J segment lost 5 bases and the V segment lost 0 bases, leaving 11 bases of the junction unmatched. CDR1 and CDR2 from the germline V gene are SGDLS and YYNGEE. The CDR3 DNA reads TGTGCCAGCAGCGTAGAAATTAGCGGGGGGCCGAGGAACAATGAGCAGTTCTTC. Translating gives CASSVEISGGPRNNEQFF.

DNA of the CDR3: TGTGCCAGCGGGAAGGGTGCGGGGGCGGAAGGGGCCAACGTCCTGACTTTC. Protein product: CASGKGAGAEGANVLTF. The chain couples TRBV6-4 to TRBJ2-6, with a tentative D call TRBD2 (7 bases). CDR1 and CDR2 from the germline V gene are MRHNA and SNTAGT. The CDR3 loop spans 17 amino acids. V lost 8 bases and J 4 bases, leaving 21 bases between the germline ends.

This chain connects TRBV7-2 to TRBJ1-2, with D perhaps TRBD1 (5 bases). The V end lost 4 bases, the J end lost 4 bases, and 16 bases lay between the germline ends. The CDR3 runs 15 residues. Per germline, CDR1 SGHTA and CDR2 FQGNSA. The CDR3 sequence is CASSSGHQPSYGYTF. As DNA, the CDR3 is TGTGCCAGCAGCTCAGGACACCAACCTTCCTATGGCTACACCTTC.

The V and J genes are TRBV18 and TRBJ1-4; the D is unclear. V dropped 1 base and J dropped 3 bases, with 12 bases sitting between them. Germline values: CDR1 KGHSH, CDR2 LQKENI. The CDR3 extends over 16 amino acids. In nucleotides, the CDR3 is TGTGCCAGCTCACCACGGTTGGAGCCTGCTAATGAAAAACTGTTTTTT. Translated: CASSPRLEPANEKLFF.

The V gene is TRBV6-1, the J gene TRBJ1-2; maybe TRBD1 (5 bases). The V end was cut by 7 bases, the J end by 4 bases, with 16 bases between. This CDR3 is built from 14 residues. Germline V CDR1 and CDR2: MNHNS, SASEGT. CDR3 in amino acids: CASTLDSSGYGYTF. CDR3 sequence (DNA): TGTGCCAGCACCCTAGACAGCTCTGGCTATGGCTACACCTTC.